Below, 29 T cell receptor beta chains from the same sample are listed, as sequenced in a study of cytomegalovirus exposure and HLA in healthy donors. The PCR employed 60 Vbeta primers together with 13 Jbeta primers. Sequenced by immunoSEQ multiplex PCR; TCRdb stores in-frame clones only, minus some. The table has 65,000 to 95,000 clones, 78% seen once. Sequenced sample: PBMCs. The receptors shown here come from a male donor in good health and CMV-seropositive.

The chain has TRBV19 and TRBJ2-1; weak D call: TRBD2 (6 bases). The V and J ends lost 9 bases and 6 bases respectively, with 21 bases between them. The CDR3 runs 15 residues. Germline values: CDR1 LNHDA, CDR2 SQIVND (reference sequence). CDR3 amino acids: CASRNPGLNPNEQFF. The CDR3 bases are TGTGCCAGCAGGAACCCGGGACTTAACCCCAATGAGCAGTTCTTC.

As for this clone: The junction and the germline gene differ at one end; a read error may be behind it. V is TRBV19 and J is TRBJ2-1, with D possibly TRBD1 on 5 matching bases. The CDR3 is made up of 14 amino acids. Germline V gene data show CDR1 as LNHDA and CDR2 as SQIVND (reference sequence). CDR3 region: CASLERQSSNEQFF. CDR3 coding DNA: TGTGCCAGTTTGGAAAGACAGTCCTCCAATGAGCAGTTCTTC.

The rearrangement links TRBV29-1 to TRBJ2-2; TRBD2 agrees at 14 bases. Trimming at V came to 6 bases and at J to 7 bases, leaving 4 bases not matched to a gene. CDR3 length: 14 residues. In germline, CDR1 is SQVTM, CDR2 ANQGSEA. CDR3 sequence: CSVGLAGGFGELFF. The CDR3 nucleotides are TGCAGCGTCGGACTAGCGGGAGGTTTCGGGGAGCTGTTTTTT.

This clone was detected a few times. The chain's CDR3 is CAISGTDFKRSYPYEQYF. Written as DNA, the CDR3 is TGTGCCATTAGCGGGACAGACTTCAAGCGTTCTTATCCCTACGAGCAGTACTTC. The rearrangement uses TRBV19 and TRBJ2-7, with a weak D call TRBD2 (8 bases). Germline loops: CDR1 LNHDA, CDR2 SQIVND (reference sequence). The CDR3 loop spans 18 amino acids. Trimming shortened V by 10 bases and J by 2 bases, and 30 bases separated the two germline ends.

V gene TRBV5-1 combines with J gene TRBJ2-7, with D perhaps TRBD1 (5 bases). The germline V gene has CDR1 SGHRS and CDR2 YFSETQ. The ends were cut back, 2 bases at V and 2 bases at J, with 17 bases in the middle. The CDR3 has 16 residues. In nucleotides, the CDR3 is TGCGCCAGCAGCTTAAGGGGCAGGGTTGGTGCCTACGAGCAGTACTTC. Translating it yields CASSLRGRVGAYEQYF.

The chain has TRBV30 and TRBJ2-1; TRBD2 aligns across 12 bases. The CDR3 is 15 amino acids. The germline gives CDR1 GTSNPN, CDR2 SVGIG (reference sequence). The V and J ends lost 4 bases and 3 bases, in that order; junction bases with no gene match: 4. Here the CDR3 DNA reads TGTGCCTGGAAGGCGACTAGCGGGAGCTACAATGAGCAGTTCTTC. Translation gives CAWKATSGSYNEQFF.

The chain uses TRBV18 and TRBJ1-1; tentative D call: TRBD1 (6 bases). The CDR3 is 16 amino acids. V lost 4 bases and J 3 bases, leaving 18 bases between the germline ends. In germline, CDR1 is KGHSH, CDR2 LQKENI. The CDR3 loop is CASSLLPKDRDTEAFF. The CDR3 nucleotides read TGTGCCAGCTCACTACTTCCTAAGGACAGAGACACTGAAGCTTTCTTT.

The rearrangement uses TRBV6-1 and TRBJ1-2; D call uncertain. Trimming shortened V by 3 bases and J by 7 bases, and 15 bases separated the two germline ends. This CDR3 region has 14 residues. Germline assignment: CDR1 MNHNS and CDR2 SASEGT. The CDR3 DNA follows: TGTGCCAGCAGTGAGGGCGGGGTAGTCGGTGGCTACACCTTC. This encodes CASSEGGVVGGYTF.

This CDR3 reads CASSVGTLTKETQYF. CDR3 DNA sequence: TGTGCCAGCAGCGTAGGGACACTGACAAAAGAGACCCAGTACTTC. The chain is built from TRBV11-2 and TRBJ2-5; maybe TRBD1 (6 bases). Germline CDR1 and CDR2: SGHAT and FQNNGV. Trimming took off 5 bases at V and 3 bases at J, with 16 bases between the two ends. The CDR3 contains 15 residues.

The rearrangement joins TRBV5-1 to TRBJ1-5, with a tentative D call TRBD1 (6 bases). This CDR3 is 15 amino acids long. CDR1 SGHRS and CDR2 YFSETQ come from the germline V gene. Trimming shortened V by 8 bases and J by 0 bases, and 15 bases separated the two germline ends. The CDR3 sequence: CARDSGTHSNQPQHF. The CDR3 coding sequence is TGCGCCAGGGACTCCGGGACACATAGCAATCAGCCCCAGCATTTT.

V and J are TRBV2 and TRBJ2-1; 9 bases align to TRBD1. The germline V gene encodes CDR1 SNHLY and CDR2 FYNNEI. V lost 4 bases, J lost 3 bases, and 4 bases stayed unmatched. The CDR3 consists of 15 residues. The CDR3 sequence is CASSGTGAGYNEQFF. The CDR3 DNA follows: TGTGCCAGCAGTGGGACAGGGGCAGGCTACAATGAGCAGTTCTTC.

This clone appeared once. DNA for the CDR3: TGCGCCAGCAGCCCGGGGACTAGCGGTACAGCAGATACGCAGTATTTT. It yields the protein CASSPGTSGTADTQYF. The chain recombines TRBV5-1 with TRBJ2-3; TRBD2 aligns across 11 bases. After removal of 4 bases from V and 4 bases from J, the junction contained 8 bases not matched to a gene. The CDR3 runs 16 residues. CDR1 and CDR2 from the germline V gene are SGHRS and YFSETQ.

This chain joins TRBV18 and TRBJ1-2, with a weak D call TRBD1 (6 bases). V lost 4 bases to trimming and J lost 8 bases, with 11 bases between them. CDR3 size: 12 residues. The germline V gene encodes CDR1 KGHSH and CDR2 LQKENI. The CDR3 spells CASSQTGSGYTF. The CDR3 nucleotides are TGTGCCAGCTCACAAACAGGGTCAGGCTACACCTTC.

The chain joins TRBV5-1 to TRBJ2-7; maybe TRBD1 (6 bases). This CDR3 is 16 amino acids long. The V and J ends lost 4 bases and 1 base respectively, with 18 bases between them. The germline V gene has CDR1 SGHRS and CDR2 YFSETQ. CDR3 region: CASSPKVADSSYEQYF. The DNA for the CDR3 is TGCGCCAGCAGCCCCAAGGTTGCGGACAGTTCCTACGAGCAGTACTTC.

This clone was seen once. The V gene is TRBV7-3, the J gene TRBJ2-4; maybe TRBD1 (6 bases). This CDR3 region has 13 residues. Germline values: CDR1 SGHTA, CDR2 FQGTGA. V was pared by 5 bases and J by 11 bases, with 16 bases between. This CDR3 is CASSPGPGQFQYF. CDR3 nucleotide sequence: TGTGCCAGCAGCCCCGGACCAGGACAGTTTCAGTACTTC.

V is TRBV6-1 and J is TRBJ1-5; D uncertain. Germline V gene sequence: CDR1 MNHNS, CDR2 SASEGT. V shed 1 base and J shed 0 bases, with 7 bases lying between them. CDR3 length equals 15 residues. The CDR3 DNA follows: TGTGCCAGCAGTGAAGTACATATTAGCAATCAGCCCCAGCATTTT. Protein: CASSEVHISNQPQHF.

The chain recombines TRBV13 with TRBJ2-7; TRBD2 matches 7 bases. The CDR3 is 15 residues long. The trim removed 3 bases at V and 3 bases at J, leaving 8 bases unmatched. Germline CDR1 reads PRHDT; CDR2 reads FYEKMQ (reference sequence). This CDR3 reads CASSFESGGSYEQYF. The CDR3 DNA reads as TGTGCCAGCAGCTTTGAGTCTGGCGGGAGCTACGAGCAGTACTTC.

J is TRBJ2-1 and V is TRBV5-1; TRBD2 aligns across 7 bases. V lost 4 bases to trimming and J lost 5 bases; unmatched junction nucleotides: 12. This CDR3 contains 16 residues. CDR1 and CDR2 (germline): SGHRS, YFSETQ. The CDR3 reads CASSPLNSGPNNEQFF. CDR3 bases: TGCGCCAGCAGCCCCCTTAATAGCGGGCCAAACAATGAGCAGTTCTTC.

The rearrangement links TRBV4-2 to TRBJ1-2, with TRBD1 matching over 10 bases. Per the germline V gene, CDR1 is LGHNA and CDR2 is YNFKEQ. This CDR3 has 16 residues. Trimming took 1 base from V and 8 from J; bases not matched to a gene: 10. CDR3 DNA sequence: TGTGCCAGCAGCCAAGCGGGAGAGACAGGGGGCTACGGCTACACCTTC. Translation gives CASSQAGETGGYGYTF.

This clone has a count of ten or more. The V gene is TRBV4-3, the J gene TRBJ2-7, with 11 bases aligning to TRBD1. Germline V gene lookup returns CDR1 LGHNA and CDR2 YSLEER. Trimming removed 0 bases from V and 4 bases from J; junction bases left unmatched: 11. There are 18 residues in the CDR3. The CDR3 region has the DNA TGCGCCAGCAGCCAAGATCTTAACCGGCGGGACAGGGGGTACGAGCAGTACTTC. It translates to CASSQDLNRRDRGYEQYF.

V gene TRBV25-1 combines with J gene TRBJ2-7; TRBD1 agrees at 11 bases. The CDR3 sequence is 15 residues long. With 4 bases clipped from V and 1 base from J, the junction kept 3 bases outside the gene matches. Germline CDR1 and CDR2: MGHDK and SYGVNS. CDR3 residues: CASSAGTGGSYEQYF. CDR3 DNA sequence: TGTGCCAGCAGTGCCGGGACAGGGGGATCCTACGAGCAGTACTTC.

This clone has a handful of counts. The V gene is TRBV6-1, the J gene TRBJ1-1; possibly TRBD1 for D (6 bases). Germline V lookup: CDR1 MNHNS, CDR2 SASEGT. The CDR3 sequence is 15 residues long. Between the trimmed V and J ends, which lost 2 bases and 1 base, there was a span of 11 bases. The CDR3 DNA reads as TGTGCCAGCAGTGAAATAGGGGGATCGAACACTGAAGCTTTCTTT. This encodes CASSEIGGSNTEAFF.

The gene calls are TRBV4-1 and TRBJ2-3, with TRBD1 matching over 11 bases. Germline loops: CDR1 MGHRA, CDR2 YSYEKL. Trimming cost V 0 bases and J 6 bases; bases outside gene matches: 8. CDR3 length: 17 amino acids. The CDR3 loop reads CASSQDPGQGARDTQYF. CDR3 bases: TGCGCCAGCAGCCAAGATCCTGGACAGGGGGCACGGGATACGCAGTATTTT.

The chain is built from TRBV5-1 and TRBJ2-5, with TRBD2 identical over 12 bases. From germline, CDR1 is SGHRS and CDR2 YFSETQ. CDR3 size: 14 residues. The junction had 8 bases not matched to a gene; V was cut back by 5 bases and J by 9 bases. The CDR3 DNA reads TGCGCCAGCAGGGTGACTAGCGGGAGCCAGGCCCAGTACTTC. This encodes CASRVTSGSQAQYF.

This chain joins TRBV30 and TRBJ1-5; D not resolved. Germline loops: CDR1 GTSNPN, CDR2 SVGIG (reference sequence). The CDR3 totals 14 residues. Trimming pared 0 bases from V and 0 bases from J, leaving 6 bases between. The CDR3 sequence is CAWSVLNSNQPQHF. The DNA of the CDR3 is TGTGCCTGGAGTGTACTTAATAGCAATCAGCCCCAGCATTTT.

The V and J genes are TRBV19 and TRBJ2-2; possibly TRBD1 for D (7 bases). Looked up from germline, CDR1 is LNHDA and CDR2 is SQIVND (reference sequence). Deletions cut 3 bases from V and 5 bases from J, with 13 bases between. The CDR3 totals 15 residues. This CDR3 is CASSIAGQTTGELFF. For the CDR3, the DNA is TGTGCCAGTAGTATTGCGGGACAGACAACCGGGGAGCTGTTTTTT.

The chain couples TRBV6-4 to TRBJ2-1; D is perhaps TRBD2 (6 bases). CDR1 MRHNA and CDR2 SNTAGT come from the germline V gene. The CDR3 runs 14 residues. The V gene lost 0 bases and the J gene lost 4 bases, with 7 bases spanning the gap. DNA of the CDR3: TGTGCCAGCAGTGACTCGGGGGGATACAATGAGCAGTTCTTC. Protein sequence: CASSDSGGYNEQFF.

The V gene is TRBV15, the J gene TRBJ1-2; TRBD1 aligns across 7 bases. This CDR3 contains 13 residues. J gave up 7 bases and V 1 base, and 3 bases lay outside the gene matches. Germline CDR1 LNHNV, CDR2 YYDKDF (reference sequence). CDR3 sequence: CATSRGQGLGYTF. For the CDR3, the DNA is TGTGCCACCAGCAGAGGACAGGGACTTGGCTACACCTTC.

V and J are TRBV28 and TRBJ1-1; 7 nucleotides agree with TRBD1. V dropped 4 bases and J dropped 3; count of bases not matched to a gene: 11. CDR3 length: 16 amino acids. The germline gives CDR1 MDHEN, CDR2 SYDVKM. CDR3 in amino acids: CASSSTWTGGDTEAFF. The CDR3 DNA follows: TGTGCCAGCAGTTCCACCTGGACAGGAGGCGACACTGAAGCTTTCTTT.